Sequencing of this TCR beta chain was carried out in a study of Graves' ophthalmopathy and Graves' hyperthyroidism. The germline V gene encodes CDR1 DFQATT and CDR2 SNEGSKA (reference sequence). The CDR3 sequence is 13 residues long. CDR3 regions of TCR beta were amplified from RNA transcripts. Amplification began with first-round RT-PCR using HTBI primers, then second-round multiplex PCR was performed. TCRdb processed the multiplex PCR reads anew with MiXCR; each CDR3 protein has one entry. The sample records 660,000 or so distinct CDR3 sequences, approximately 39% being singletons. For donors with ophthalmopathy, the disease showed moderate-to-severe activity, reached CAS ≥3 and NOSPECS ≥4, and had lasted under 3 months.

The chain recombines TRBV20-1 with TRBJ2-5; 9 bases align to TRBD1. Material: peripheral blood. This clonotype was obtained from an adult man with Graves' ophthalmopathy. This chain's CDR3 is CSARDRDGETQYF. In nucleotides, the CDR3 is TGCAGCGCCCGGGACAGGGATGGGGAGACCCAGTACTTC.